These 30 T cell receptor beta chains originate from one sample sequenced in a study of cytomegalovirus exposure and HLA in healthy donors. Here immunoSEQ multiplex PCR was the method, and the copy in TCRdb shows in-frame clones only, minus some. The table shows approximately 300,000 clones, with approximately 90% occurring only once. The source material was PBMCs. The source of these receptors is a young woman in good health and CMV-seronegative.

The count of this clone is one. The chain uses TRBV4-3 and TRBJ2-7; 8 nucleotides agree with TRBD1. The CDR3 extends over 15 amino acids. V shed 0 bases and J 7 bases; nucleotides not matched to a gene: 8. Germline CDR1 reads LGHNA; CDR2 reads YSLEER. CDR3 DNA: TGCGCCAGCAGCCAAGAACCGGGCAGGGGGCGTGAGCAGTACTTC. It encodes CASSQEPGRGREQYF.

This clone came up once. The V gene is TRBV28, the J gene TRBJ1-3, with 10 nucleotides matching TRBD1. Losses at the gene ends were 5 bases for V and 4 bases for J; bases not matched to a gene: 5. The germline V gene has CDR1 MDHEN and CDR2 SYDVKM. The CDR3 runs 15 residues. The CDR3 sequence is CASSLDRGRGNTIYF. The CDR3 DNA reads TGTGCCAGCAGTCTAGACAGGGGGCGGGGAAACACCATATATTTT.

The V and J genes are TRBV2 and TRBJ1-3; D might be TRBD1 (6 bases). This CDR3 is 16 amino acids long. Deletions cut 6 bases from V and 0 bases from J, with 15 bases between. Germline values: CDR1 SNHLY, CDR2 FYNNEI. The CDR3 region is CASRRGTASSGNTIYF. The CDR3 DNA follows: TGTGCCAGCAGGAGGGGGACGGCAAGCTCTGGAAACACCATATATTTT.

This clone was recorded only once. This chain links TRBV5-4 with TRBJ2-1; 10 bases match TRBD2. Losses at the gene ends were 0 bases for V and 3 bases for J; bases not matched to a gene: 6. Germline CDR1 and CDR2: SGHNT and YYREEE (reference sequence). The CDR3 length is 17 residues. Here the CDR3 DNA reads TGTGCCAGCAGCTTGGGGACTAGCGGCCAGGGCTACAATGAGCAGTTCTTC. Protein: CASSLGTSGQGYNEQFF.

The chain employs TRBV6-6 and TRBJ1-2, with D tentatively TRBD1 (5 bases). Trimming shortened V by 6 bases and J by 8 bases, and 16 bases separated the two germline ends. The CDR3 loop spans 13 amino acids. Per germline, CDR1 MNHNY and CDR2 SVGAGI (reference sequence). CDR3 amino acids: CASRGQGSGGYTF. Written as DNA, the CDR3 is TGTGCCAGCAGGGGTCAGGGTTCCGGCGGCTACACCTTC.

The V and J genes are TRBV7-2 and TRBJ2-1; 7 bases match TRBD1. Germline V gene sequence: CDR1 SGHTA, CDR2 FQGNSA. V gave up 3 bases and J gave up 2 bases; unmatched junction bases: 4. The CDR3 covers 15 residues. The CDR3 sequence is CASSLTGNAYNEQFF. In nucleotides, the CDR3 is TGTGCCAGCAGCTTGACAGGGAATGCCTACAATGAGCAGTTCTTC.

There are a few counts of this clone. This chain links TRBV29-1 with TRBJ2-6; no clear D gene. The CDR3 consists of 13 residues. Germline V gives CDR1 SQVTM, CDR2 ANQGSEA. Trimming stripped 4 bases from V and 1 base from J, with 5 bases between. CDR3 sequence: CSVAQSGANVLTF. The CDR3 nucleotides read TGCAGCGTTGCACAATCTGGGGCCAACGTCCTGACTTTC.

The chain carries TRBV10-3 and TRBJ2-2, with 8 bases lining up with TRBD2. With 0 bases clipped from V and 0 bases from J, the junction kept 3 bases outside the gene matches. Per germline, CDR1 ENHRY and CDR2 SYGVKD. The CDR3 runs 17 residues. In DNA, the CDR3 is TGTGCCATCAGTGAGTCCCTACTAGCGGCGAACACCGGGGAGCTGTTTTTT. Translated, it gives CAISESLLAANTGELFF.

This chain uses TRBV7-9 with TRBJ2-5; D may be TRBD2 (5 bases). CDR3 length: 12 residues. Per the germline V gene, CDR1 is SEHNR and CDR2 is FQNEAQ (reference sequence). Between the trimmed V and J ends, which lost 2 bases and 6 bases, there was a span of 7 bases. The CDR3 DNA sequence: TGTGCCAGCAGCTTAATAGCGCAGACCCAGTACTTC. It codes for CASSLIAQTQYF.

The chain carries TRBV27 and TRBJ2-7, with 11 nucleotides matching TRBD2. J gave up 5 bases and V 5 bases, and 11 bases lay outside the gene matches. The V gene's germline CDR1 is MNHEY and CDR2 SMNVEV (reference sequence). The CDR3 has 16 amino acids. CDR3 coding DNA: TGTGCCAGCAGTAAACCCGAGACTAGCGGGATCAACGAGCAGTACTTC. It translates to CASSKPETSGINEQYF.

The V call is TRBV2, the J call TRBJ2-3; D might be TRBD1 (5 bases). This CDR3 spans 13 amino acids. V was trimmed by 7 bases and J by 2 bases, leaving 10 bases between them. The germline V gene encodes CDR1 SNHLY and CDR2 FYNNEI. This CDR3 reads CASTRGYTDTQYF. CDR3 nucleotides: TGTGCCAGCACAAGGGGATACACAGATACGCAGTATTTT. Together with reference TRBV2 and TRBJ2-3, the CDR3 gives the full variable domain: EPEVTQTPSHQVTQMGQEVILRCVPISNHLYFYWYRQILGQKVEFLVSFYNNEISEKSEIFDDQFSVERPDGSNFTLKIRSTKLEDSAMYFCASTRGYTDTQYFGPGTRLTVL.

This chain uses TRBV28 with TRBJ2-5; 10 bases match TRBD1. With V trimmed by 6 bases and J by 5 bases, 6 bases remained unmatched. The V gene's germline CDR1 is MDHEN and CDR2 SYDVKM. CDR3 length: 14 amino acids. The CDR3 sequence is CASSRDRGWETQYF. For the CDR3, the DNA is TGTGCCAGCAGCCGGGACAGGGGATGGGAGACCCAGTACTTC.

The rearrangement links TRBV9 to TRBJ2-7; perhaps TRBD1 as D (5 bases). Trimming left V 0 bases short and J 0 bases short, with 7 bases between. The CDR3 totals 14 residues. The V gene's germline CDR1 is SGDLS and CDR2 YYNGEE. In nucleotides, the CDR3 is TGTGCCAGCAGCGTAGTTGACAGCTCCTACGAGCAGTACTTC. Residues: CASSVVDSSYEQYF.

The CDR3 is CASSQDQRGNYGYTF. CDR3 coding DNA: TGCGCCAGCAGCCAAGATCAAAGGGGCAACTATGGCTACACCTTC. V is TRBV4-1 and J is TRBJ1-2; D might be TRBD1 (5 bases). The V gene lost 0 bases and the J gene lost 2 bases, with 10 bases spanning the gap. The CDR3 spans 15 residues. CDR1 MGHRA and CDR2 YSYEKL come from the germline V gene.

The gene calls are TRBV29-1 and TRBJ1-1; D might be TRBD1 (5 bases). The CDR3 contains 13 residues. V was cut by 3 bases and J by 5 bases, with 13 bases left in between. CDR1 is SQVTM and CDR2 is ANQGSEA in the germline V gene. CDR3: CSVDQGQGTEAFF. The CDR3 nucleotides read TGCAGCGTTGACCAGGGCCAAGGTACTGAAGCTTTCTTT.

The V call is TRBV5-1, the J call TRBJ2-3, with 7 bases that match TRBD2. Germline V gene lookup returns CDR1 SGHRS and CDR2 YFSETQ. The CDR3 consists of 16 residues. Trimming cost V 0 bases and J 3 bases; bases outside gene matches: 7. The CDR3 protein is CASSLGLAGMTDTQYF. DNA for the CDR3: TGCGCCAGCAGCTTGGGGTTAGCGGGCATGACAGATACGCAGTATTTT.

The chain couples TRBV5-1 to TRBJ2-5, with D perhaps matching TRBD1 (7 bases). V was trimmed by 0 bases and J by 2 bases, leaving 14 bases between them. The CDR3 length is 16 residues. CDR1 and CDR2 (germline): SGHRS, YFSETQ. The CDR3 DNA sequence: TGCGCCAGCAGCTTGGGGGCAGGGGGGCGGCAAGAGACCCAGTACTTC. This translates into CASSLGAGGRQETQYF.

For the CDR3, the DNA is TGCGCCAGCAGCCAAGATTGGGCAGGGGGCGCCGGGAATGGCTACACCTTC. Translation gives CASSQDWAGGAGNGYTF. The chain joins TRBV4-3 to TRBJ1-2; TRBD1 aligns across 8 bases. CDR1 and CDR2 from the germline V gene are LGHNA and YSLEER. CDR3 length equals 17 residues. With 0 bases clipped from V and 6 bases from J, the junction kept 12 bases outside the gene matches.

The chain links TRBV2 to TRBJ2-1, with TRBD1 matching 8 bases. The CDR3 length is 15 residues. Per germline, CDR1 SNHLY and CDR2 FYNNEI. Trimming removed 7 bases from V and 4 bases from J; junction bases left unmatched: 9. In nucleotides, the CDR3 is TGTGCCAGCAACTCTGACAGGGGTGCGTACAATGAGCAGTTCTTC. This encodes CASNSDRGAYNEQFF. Combining the CDR3 with reference TRBV2 and TRBJ2-1 gives the whole variable domain EPEVTQTPSHQVTQMGQEVILRCVPISNHLYFYWYRQILGQKVEFLVSFYNNEISEKSEIFDDQFSVERPDGSNFTLKIRSTKLEDSAMYFCASNSDRGAYNEQFFGPGTRLTVL.

The chain couples TRBV7-2 to TRBJ2-5; the D gene is possibly TRBD2 (6 bases). Germline loops: CDR1 SGHTA, CDR2 FQGNSA. The CDR3 consists of 15 residues. Trimming pared 5 bases from V and 2 bases from J, leaving 15 bases between. The CDR3 protein is CASSRAVGLQETQYF. In nucleotides, the CDR3 is TGTGCCAGCAGCCGAGCAGTGGGACTGCAAGAGACCCAGTACTTC.

This clone is a singleton in its sample. The gene calls are TRBV6-5 and TRBJ2-1; 9 bases line up with TRBD2. The germline V gene has CDR1 MNHEY and CDR2 SVGAGI. The CDR3 is made up of 15 amino acids. V was clipped by 7 bases and J by 0 bases; unmatched bases: 4. DNA of the CDR3: TGTGCCAGCAAACTTAGCGGGAGCTCCTACAATGAGCAGTTCTTC. Amino acids: CASKLSGSSYNEQFF.

This clone was counted a single time. The V and J genes are TRBV13 and TRBJ2-5; D is uncertain. Germline V gene lookup returns CDR1 PRHDT and CDR2 FYEKMQ (reference sequence). V was clipped by 6 bases and J by 5 bases, with 10 bases between them. The CDR3 is 12 residues long. The CDR3 bases are TGTGCCAGCAGTCCCTTATCGGAGACCCAGTACTTC. Protein product: CASSPLSETQYF.

The V and J genes are TRBV5-1 and TRBJ1-2; 7 bases align to TRBD1. Germline V gene lookup returns CDR1 SGHRS and CDR2 YFSETQ. The CDR3 runs to 13 residues. V trimming: 0 bases; J trimming: 7 bases; junction bases outside the gene matches: 3. The CDR3 loop is CASSLGTGIGYTF. The CDR3 DNA is TGCGCCAGCAGCTTGGGGACAGGCATTGGCTACACCTTC. Based on the CDR3 plus reference TRBV5-1 and TRBJ1-2, the full variable domain is KAGVTQTPRYLIKTRGQQVTLSCSPISGHRSVSWYQQTPGQGLQFLFEYFSETQRNKGNFPGRFSGRQFSNSRSEMNVSTLELGDSALYLCASSLGTGIGYTFGSGTRLTVV.

The V gene is TRBV2, the J gene TRBJ2-1; a possible D gene is TRBD2 (5 bases). Germline loops: CDR1 SNHLY, CDR2 FYNNEI. Between the trimmed V and J ends, which lost 4 bases and 0 bases, there was a span of 7 bases. The CDR3 runs 14 residues. CDR3 in amino acids: CASSAGYSYNEQFF. Here the CDR3 DNA reads TGTGCCAGCAGTGCGGGGTACTCCTACAATGAGCAGTTCTTC.

J is TRBJ2-2 and V is TRBV18; 13 positions match TRBD2. V dropped 1 base and J dropped 6; count of bases not matched to a gene: 8. The CDR3 spans 18 residues. Germline lookup yields CDR1 KGHSH and CDR2 LQKENI. The CDR3 sequence is CASSPQTLGLAGPGELFF. The CDR3 DNA follows: TGTGCCAGCTCACCACAAACTCTGGGACTAGCGGGACCCGGGGAGCTGTTTTTT.

The chain has TRBV29-1 and TRBJ2-7; the match to TRBD2 covers 14 bases. Looked up from germline, CDR1 is SQVTM and CDR2 is ANQGSEA. The V gene end was trimmed by 6 bases and the J gene end by 4 bases; junction bases not matched to a gene: 5. The CDR3 extends over 14 amino acids. For the CDR3, the DNA is TGCAGCGTCACGGGACTAGCGGGAGTTTACGAGCAGTACTTC. Protein sequence: CSVTGLAGVYEQYF.

V is TRBV10-3 and J is TRBJ2-1; TRBD1 is a possible D gene (6 bases). V was clipped by 4 bases and J by 7 bases, with 8 bases between them. This CDR3 region has 12 residues. Germline CDR1 reads ENHRY; CDR2 reads SYGVKD. CDR3 amino acids: CAISGGGNEQFF. CDR3 nucleotides: TGTGCCATCAGTGGAGGGGGAAATGAGCAGTTCTTC.

V gene TRBV28 combines with J gene TRBJ1-5; D unclear. This CDR3 region has 16 residues. The V end lost 5 bases, the J end lost 1 base, and 15 bases lay between the germline ends. Germline lookup yields CDR1 MDHEN and CDR2 SYDVKM. The CDR3 here is CASSNLEGRSNQPQHF. The CDR3 DNA reads as TGTGCCAGCAGTAATCTGGAGGGCAGAAGCAATCAGCCCCAGCATTTT.

This chain links TRBV4-2 with TRBJ2-2; 7 positions match TRBD2. The J segment lost 2 bases and the V segment lost 0 bases, leaving 6 bases of the junction unmatched. Germline CDR1 LGHNA, CDR2 YNFKEQ. The CDR3 totals 17 residues. The CDR3 loop is CASSQDSAGLNTGELFF. In nucleotides, the CDR3 is TGTGCCAGCAGCCAAGACTCCGCGGGACTAAACACCGGGGAGCTGTTTTTT.

J is TRBJ2-5 and V is TRBV10-3; 7 bases align to TRBD2. CDR3 length: 15 amino acids. Trimming removed 6 bases from V and 3 bases from J; junction bases left unmatched: 10. Germline values: CDR1 ENHRY, CDR2 SYGVKD. CDR3 amino acids: CAIRTLEAGEETQYF. The CDR3 bases are TGTGCCATCAGGACTCTTGAGGCGGGGGAAGAGACCCAGTACTTC.